This T cell receptor beta chain was profiled in a study of CD8 T cells in ankylosing spondylitis. There are many counts of this clonotype. MiXCR was run by TCRdb on the 5' RACE reads, yielding one entry per CDR3 protein. The sample carries about 160,000 distinct CDR3 sequences, just over 9.5% recorded once. The clonotype originates from a female donor with ankylosing spondylitis or in good health (not recorded which). The sample comprised blood, either unsorted or a sorted T cell fraction (not recorded which).

The CDR3 nucleotides are TGTGCCAGCAGCCCTGGGACAGGAGAAGGGACCGGGGAGCTGTTTTTT. This gives the protein CASSPGTGEGTGELFF. The chain links TRBV7-9 to TRBJ2-2; 8 positions match TRBD1. Germline CDR1 and CDR2: SEHNR and FQNEAQ (reference sequence). V lost 5 bases and J lost 5; bases outside the gene matches: 10. The CDR3 is 16 residues long.